This TCR beta chain was identified in a study of siplizumab effects on memory and regulatory T cells. The table came from immunoSEQ multiplex PCR; TCRdb's copy has only in-frame clones and leaves some out. The top ten clones hold less than 0.035% of a sample with tens of thousands of clones, around 97% of them seen once. Study-wide points: Of the proliferating CD4+ or CD8+ clones, roughly 75-97% lacked a naive or memory phenotype that could be assigned. Controls showed an average of around 30% Treg-derived mappable alloreactive CD4+ clones, while siplizumab showed 55% to 80%. In unstimulated cells, naive T cells appeared more diverse than memory T cells and seemed major alloresponse contributors. In the presence of siplizumab, alloreactive sequences traceable to unstimulated CD4+ memory cells were significantly reduced.

Comment on this clone: Antigen specificity is unknown.

CDR3 size: 15 residues. V lost 0 bases, J lost 4 bases, and 12 bases lay in between. CDR1 and CDR2 (germline): MNHEY, SVGAGI. This receptor was obtained from a human donor in good health. The V and J genes are TRBV6-5 and TRBJ1-2; D gene ambiguous. The sample comprised naive CD4+ T cells sorted from blood. DNA of the CDR3: TGTGCCAGCAGTTACTCAAAGGGTTTTCCCTATGGCTACACCTTC. Translation: CASSYSKGFPYGYTF.